This T cell receptor beta chain was recorded in a study of T cell repertoires in cytomegalovirus infection. Study background: Peptides in the study included HLA-C-restricted and HLA-B-restricted CMV epitopes. Study-wide results and limits: The cumulative frequency of public TCR beta families identified carriers of CMV plus the relevant HLA.

TCRdb recomputed calls from the reads with MiXCR, one row per CDR3 protein. The sample carries about 570,000 distinct CDR3 sequences, about 39% recorded once. With respect to this clonotype: Its antigen is undetermined.

This CDR3 is built from 11 residues. Germline lookup yields CDR1 MNHNS and CDR2 SASEGT. The ends were cut back, 1 base at V and 9 bases at J, with 4 bases in the middle. The chain uses TRBV6-1 and TRBJ1-5; D uncertain. This clonotype was sampled from a human donor in good health (CMV status not recorded). Some clones in this sample may be carry-over from other donors' samples. Sample: cultured PBMCs, taken from culture after CMV antigen stimulation. The CDR3 DNA follows: TGTGCCAGCAGTGAAGTCCCGCCCCAGCATTTT. Translated, it gives CASSEVPPQHF.